This T cell receptor beta chain was profiled in a study of brain T cells in children with intractable seizures. The protocol was immunoSEQ multiplex PCR, while the TCRdb copy is restricted to in-frame clones and leaves out a portion. The sample gives 70,000 to 85,000 clones, around nine tenths of which show up once; around 22% is in the top ten. CDR1 SQVTM and CDR2 ANQGSEA come from the germline V gene. CDR3 size: 11 residues. The sequenced cases were selected for having the highest brain T cell transcript signatures. Pre-surgery treatment included at least one anti-epileptic drug. This clonotype originated in a girl aged 2 to 9 with Rasmussen encephalitis and intractable seizures. The chain has TRBV29-1 and TRBJ1-3, with D unresolved. This specimen was peripheral blood, taken at surgery. CDR3 bases: TGCAGGGCAGACTCTGGAAACACCATATATTTT. Protein: CRADSGNTIYF.